Given below is one TCR beta chain in context. The antigen is unknown. A second PCR of roughly 7 to 11 cycles used a sample-barcoded 5' primer and a J-beta primer mix. With 12 random nucleotides, a template-switch adaptor tagged each individual cDNA molecule. In TCRdb, the 5' RACE reads were re-called with MiXCR into one record per CDR3 protein. Found here are under 750,000 distinct CDR3 sequences, less than 60% of them singletons; the top ten hold around 23%. The data are from a study of blood T cells in healthy people across ages. CDR3 length: 16 amino acids. V was clipped by 3 bases and J by 0 bases, with 12 bases between them. Germline V gene lookup returns CDR1 DFQATT and CDR2 SNEGSKA (reference sequence). Study conclusions and caveats: Diversity of TCR beta correlated strongly with naive T cell percentage.

Every sample yielded at least 6.5 million isolated PBMCs. This TCR was recovered from a man older than 75 in good health. This chain uses TRBV20-1 with TRBJ2-6; perhaps TRBD1 as D (5 bases). Input material: blood. The CDR3 protein is CSASGAAGSGANVLTF. The CDR3 coding sequence is TGCAGTGCTAGTGGGGCAGCCGGCTCTGGGGCCAACGTCCTGACTTTC.